These 20 T cell receptor beta chains were all obtained from the same sample, sequenced in a study of T cells expressing NK-cell markers (dated by TCRdb to about 2020). Libraries were built with 5' RACE. Sequenced using an Illumina HiSeq 2000. After TCRdb reprocessed the reads, each CDR3 protein sequence was kept as one row, without DNA. This sample's table lists approximately 440,000 distinct CDR3 sequences. Approximately 1.5% of the sample lies in the top ten. Sequencing was carried out using blood T cells: a sorted CD56 or NKG2C T cell subset, CD4+ or CD8+ T cells, or bulk PBMC T cells (not recorded which). All receptors come from a woman between 45 and 65 years old in good health. Donor details come from another sample of the same person, matched by shared clones.

The V and J genes are TRBV5-1 and TRBJ2-3; TCRdb calls TRBD2, which cannot be checked without DNA. The CDR3 consists of 16 residues. Per the germline V gene, CDR1 is SGHRS and CDR2 is YFSETQ. CDR3 protein: CASSLGIERRTDTQYF.

The chain carries TRBV28 and TRBJ2-7; lacking DNA, the TRBD2 call made by TCRdb goes unchecked. CDR1 MDHEN and CDR2 SYDVKM come from the germline V gene. This CDR3 comprises 15 residues. This CDR3 reads CASSQPGTAGYEQYF.

This CDR3 reads CASSQGGMRQGSTEAFF. The V gene is TRBV4-1, the J gene TRBJ1-1; TCRdb's D gene call, TRBD1, goes unchecked for lack of DNA. The CDR3 extends over 17 amino acids. Germline values: CDR1 MGHRA, CDR2 YSYEKL.

CDR3 region: CASADRSGANVLTF. The rearrangement links TRBV2 to TRBJ2-6. From germline, CDR1 is SNHLY and CDR2 FYNNEI. This CDR3 is built from 14 residues.

The chain uses TRBV20-1 and TRBJ2-3; TCRdb designates TRBD1, a call that cannot be tested without DNA. The CDR3 length is 14 residues. The germline gives CDR1 DFQATT, CDR2 SNEGSKA (reference sequence). CDR3 sequence: CSVRRQGYTDTQYF.

CDR3 in amino acids: CASSASPGTGEETQYF. The rearrangement links TRBV6-1 to TRBJ2-5; TCRdb gives TRBD1 as the D gene, but with no DNA this cannot be confirmed. This CDR3 is built from 16 residues. Germline V gene lookup returns CDR1 MNHNS and CDR2 SASEGT.

The V and J genes are TRBV18 and TRBJ2-2; the TCRdb D gene call, TRBD2, has no DNA to confirm it. This CDR3 comprises 15 residues. From germline, CDR1 is KGHSH and CDR2 LQKENI. The CDR3 is CASSPLGLAAGELFF.

The rearrangement links TRBV30 to TRBJ2-7; the D call from TCRdb, TRBD1, cannot be confirmed without DNA. Looked up from germline, CDR1 is GTSNPN and CDR2 is SVGIG (reference sequence). The CDR3 runs to 14 residues. The CDR3 sequence: CAWSVGGLGSEQYF. Using reference TRBV30 and TRBJ2-7 for the parts outside the CDR3, the full variable domain is SQTIHQWPATLVQPVGSPLSLECTVEGTSNPNLYWYRQAAGRGLQLLFYSVGIGQISSEVPQNLSASRPQDRQFILSSKKLLLSDSGFYLCAWSVGGLGSEQYFGPGTRLTVT.

This chain joins TRBV10-3 and TRBJ2-3; lacking DNA, the TRBD1 call made by TCRdb goes unchecked. CDR1 and CDR2 (germline): ENHRY, SYGVKD. The CDR3 contains 15 residues. The chain's CDR3 is CAISDRRGTTDTQYF.

Here the CDR3 reads CASSQGGGRGGIQYF. The chain couples TRBV4-2 to TRBJ2-4; without DNA, the TCRdb call of TRBD1 cannot be checked. The V gene's germline CDR1 is LGHNA and CDR2 YNFKEQ. The CDR3 has 15 amino acids.

The chain links TRBV5-1 to TRBJ2-2; TCRdb's D gene call, TRBD2, goes unchecked for lack of DNA. There are 18 residues in the CDR3. CDR1 is SGHRS, CDR2 YFSETQ, per germline. The CDR3 loop reads CASSRKASGRADTGELFF.

The CDR3 here is CASSLVKPAYNEQFF. The chain has TRBV5-1 and TRBJ2-1. CDR1 is SGHRS and CDR2 is YFSETQ in the germline V gene. CDR3 length equals 15 residues.

V is TRBV20-1 and J is TRBJ2-4; TCRdb calls TRBD2, which cannot be checked without DNA. Looked up from germline, CDR1 is DFQATT and CDR2 is SNEGSKA (reference sequence). This CDR3 region has 15 residues. This chain's CDR3 is CSARDYGGGQYIQYF.

V and J are TRBV5-1 and TRBJ2-3; checking the TCRdb D call of TRBD2 is not possible without DNA. Germline V gene data show CDR1 as SGHRS and CDR2 as YFSETQ. This CDR3 is 18 amino acids long. The CDR3 region is CASSLVWLAEISTDTQYF.

V gene TRBV3-1 combines with J gene TRBJ2-5; the TRBD1 assignment by TCRdb is unverifiable without DNA. The CDR3 is made up of 13 amino acids. From germline, CDR1 is LGHDT and CDR2 YNNKEL (reference sequence). CDR3 protein: CASSPSLQGGQYF.

This chain connects TRBV12-3 or TRBV12-4 to TRBJ2-5; TCRdb's assignment of TRBD2 cannot be checked, as there is no DNA. This CDR3 contains 17 residues. The CDR3: CASSLEGLSGKGETQYF.

The rearrangement joins TRBV19 to TRBJ2-7; TCRdb reports TRBD2, a call that lacks DNA to check it against. CDR1 and CDR2 (germline): LNHDA, SQIVND (reference sequence). CDR3 size: 14 residues. The chain's CDR3 is CASSIAAGYGEQYF. Based on the CDR3 plus reference TRBV19 and TRBJ2-7, the full variable domain is DGGITQSPKYLFRKEGQNVTLSCEQNLNHDAMYWYRQDPGQGLRLIYYSQIVNDFQKGDIAEGYSVSREKKESFPLTVTSAQKNPTAFYLCASSIAAGYGEQYFGPGTRLTVT.

V gene TRBV24-1 combines with J gene TRBJ2-1; the D call of TRBD2 rests on TCRdb alone, since no DNA is present to check it. CDR3 size: 18 residues. Germline CDR1 and CDR2: KGHDR and SFDVKD. The CDR3 sequence is CATSEGASGRASSSEQFF.

The chain couples TRBV9 to TRBJ2-6; TCRdb designates TRBD2, a call that cannot be tested without DNA. CDR3 length: 17 residues. CDR1 SGDLS and CDR2 YYNGEE come from the germline V gene. The CDR3 protein is CASSVGGRVPGANVLTF.

The chain joins TRBV10-3 to TRBJ2-1; TCRdb reports TRBD2, a call that lacks DNA to check it against. Germline V gives CDR1 ENHRY, CDR2 SYGVKD. This CDR3 region has 16 residues. The CDR3 loop is CAIRRTSGGSDNEQFF.